This T cell receptor beta chain came from a study of blood T cell repertoires in COVID-19. About the study: Specimens from acute and convalescent COVID-19 originated in the United States, Italy and Spain.

The germline CDR1 and CDR2 sequences are SGDLS and YYNGEE. CDR3 length equals 14 residues. The V end lost 3 bases, the J end lost 2 bases, and 12 bases lay between the germline ends. Per the authors' pipeline: Amplification of reference gene primers provided the estimated nucleated cell counts. Clones were sequenced by immunoSEQ multiplex PCR, and TCRdb holds only the in-frame ones, with some missing. V, J and clone size are those of that table, while D and trimming were read from the DNA. Of 150,000 to 200,000 clones in the sample, 80% to 95% are singletons; the top ten hold approximately 0.5%. This chain uses TRBV9 with TRBJ2-7; no definite D call. This TCR was recovered from a man aged 45 to 65 with acute or convalescent COVID-19. The material sequenced was peripheral blood. The CDR3 is CASSEYSNPYEQYF. CDR3 DNA: TGTGCCAGCAGCGAATACAGCAACCCCTACGAGCAGTACTTC. The full variable domain, its missing parts supplied by reference TRBV9 and TRBJ2-7, is DSGVTQTPKHLITATGQRVTLRCSPRSGDLSVYWYQQSLDQGLQFLIQYYNGEERAKGNILERFSAQQFPDLHSELNLSSLELGDSALYFCASSEYSNPYEQYFGPGTRLTVT.